This T cell receptor (beta chain) was sequenced for a study of T-cell memory formation after mild COVID-19. Background on the study: The two donors had largely donor-specific TCR clusters.

Trimming stripped 5 bases from V and 8 bases from J, with 22 bases between. Per the germline V gene, CDR1 is SGHTA and CDR2 is FQGNSA. This CDR3 is built from 17 residues. TCRdb re-called the 5' RACE reads through MiXCR, storing one row per CDR3 protein. The sample contains around 320,000 distinct CDR3 sequences, 15% to 20% of which appear only once. This clonotype originated in a man in his late teens or twenties who had mild COVID-19 (a few samples of this study predate the infection). Cell type and time point are not known. The sample taken for sequencing was PBMCs or a T cell subset sorted from them (not recorded which). The chain couples TRBV7-2 to TRBJ1-6; D possibly corresponds to TRBD1 (6 bases). CDR3 sequence (DNA): TGTGCCAGCAGCATTTCAGGGGCCACGAGCTCTTATTCACCCCTCCACTTT. Translation gives CASSISGATSSYSPLHF.